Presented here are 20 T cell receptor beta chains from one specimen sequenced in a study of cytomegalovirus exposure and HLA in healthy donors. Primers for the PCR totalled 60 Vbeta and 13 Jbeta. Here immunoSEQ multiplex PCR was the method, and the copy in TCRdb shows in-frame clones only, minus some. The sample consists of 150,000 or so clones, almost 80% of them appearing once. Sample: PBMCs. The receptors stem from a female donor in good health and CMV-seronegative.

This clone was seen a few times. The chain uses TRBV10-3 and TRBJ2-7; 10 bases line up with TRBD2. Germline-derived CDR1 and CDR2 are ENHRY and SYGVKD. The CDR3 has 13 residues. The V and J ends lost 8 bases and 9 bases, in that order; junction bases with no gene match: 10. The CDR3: CAIAPAGGPRQYF. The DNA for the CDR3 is TGTGCCATCGCTCCAGCGGGAGGGCCGCGGCAGTACTTC.

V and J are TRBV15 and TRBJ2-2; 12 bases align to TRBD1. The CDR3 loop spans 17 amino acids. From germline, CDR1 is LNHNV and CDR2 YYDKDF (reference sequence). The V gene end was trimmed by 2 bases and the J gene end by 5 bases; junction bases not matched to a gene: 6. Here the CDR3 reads CATSRSGQGAGTGELFF. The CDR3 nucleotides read TGTGCCACCAGCAGATCGGGACAGGGGGCAGGAACCGGGGAGCTGTTTTTT. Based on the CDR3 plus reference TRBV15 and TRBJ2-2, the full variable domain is DAMVIQNPRYQVTQFGKPVTLSCSQTLNHNVMYWYQQKSSQAPKLLFHYYDKDFNNEADTPDNFQSRRPNTSFCFLDIRSPGLGDTAMYLCATSRSGQGAGTGELFFGEGSRLTVL.

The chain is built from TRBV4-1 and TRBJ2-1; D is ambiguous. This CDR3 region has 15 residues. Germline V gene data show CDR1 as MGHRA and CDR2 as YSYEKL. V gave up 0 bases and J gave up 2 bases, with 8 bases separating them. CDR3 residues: CASSQDPSPYNEQFF. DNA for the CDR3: TGCGCCAGCAGCCAAGACCCTAGTCCCTACAATGAGCAGTTCTTC.

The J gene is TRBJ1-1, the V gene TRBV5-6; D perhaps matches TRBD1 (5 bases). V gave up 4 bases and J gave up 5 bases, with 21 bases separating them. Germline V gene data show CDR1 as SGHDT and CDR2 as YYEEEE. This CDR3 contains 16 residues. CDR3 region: CASSNPTRTPGTEAFF. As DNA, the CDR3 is TGTGCCAGCAGCAATCCGACCAGGACCCCAGGGACTGAAGCTTTCTTT.

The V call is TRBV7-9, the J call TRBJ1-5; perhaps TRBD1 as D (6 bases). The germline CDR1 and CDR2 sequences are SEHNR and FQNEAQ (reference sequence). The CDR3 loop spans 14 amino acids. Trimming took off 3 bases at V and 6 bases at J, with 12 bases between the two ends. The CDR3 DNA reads TGTGCCAGCAGCTTTCAGGGGCCGCCTCAGCCCCAGCATTTT. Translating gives CASSFQGPPQPQHF. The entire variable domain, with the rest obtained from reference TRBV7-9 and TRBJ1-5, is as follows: DTGVSQNPRHKITKRGQNVTFRCDPISEHNRLYWYRQTLGQGPEFLTYFQNEAQLEKSRLLSDRFSAERPKGSFSTLEIQRTEQGDSAMYLCASSFQGPPQPQHFGDGTRLSIL.

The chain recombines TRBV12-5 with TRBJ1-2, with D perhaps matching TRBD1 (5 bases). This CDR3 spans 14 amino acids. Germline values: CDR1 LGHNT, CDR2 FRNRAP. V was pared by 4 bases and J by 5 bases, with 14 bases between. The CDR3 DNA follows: TGTGCTAGTGGTTCCCCGCCAGGGCTATATGGCTACACCTTC. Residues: CASGSPPGLYGYTF.

The CDR3 DNA reads as TGTGCCAGCTCACCTCCAGGGTGGAGAAATGAGCAGTTCTTC. Translated: CASSPPGWRNEQFF. The rearrangement uses TRBV18 and TRBJ2-1; possibly TRBD1 for D (5 bases). The CDR3 has 14 amino acids. The germline V gene has CDR1 KGHSH and CDR2 LQKENI. Trimming left V 3 bases short and J 7 bases short, with 13 bases between. The full variable domain, in which reference TRBV18 and TRBJ2-1 provide the parts outside the CDR3, is NAGVMQNPRHLVRRRGQEARLRCSPMKGHSHVYWYRQLPEEGLKFMVYLQKENIIDESGMPKERFSAEFPKEGPSILRIQQVVRGDSAAYFCASSPPGWRNEQFFGPGTRLTVL.

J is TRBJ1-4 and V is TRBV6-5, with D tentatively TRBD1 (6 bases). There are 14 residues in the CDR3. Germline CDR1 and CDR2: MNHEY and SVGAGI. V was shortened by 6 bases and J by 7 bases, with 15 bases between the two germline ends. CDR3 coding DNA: TGTGCCAGCAGGGAAAGACAGGATCTTGAAAAACTGTTTTTT. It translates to CASRERQDLEKLFF.

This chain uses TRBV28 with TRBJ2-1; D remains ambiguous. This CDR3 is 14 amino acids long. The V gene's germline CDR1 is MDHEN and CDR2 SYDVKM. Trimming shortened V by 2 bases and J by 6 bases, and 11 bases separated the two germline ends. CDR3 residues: CASSLVRHANEQFF. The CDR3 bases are TGTGCCAGCAGTTTAGTCAGACATGCCAATGAGCAGTTCTTC.

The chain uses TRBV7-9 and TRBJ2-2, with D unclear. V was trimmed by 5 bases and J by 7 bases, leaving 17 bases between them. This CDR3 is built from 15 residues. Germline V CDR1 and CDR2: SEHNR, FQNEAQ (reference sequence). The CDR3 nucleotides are TGTGCCAGCAGCAACCTGTTGGGCAGTAGCGGGGAGCTGTTTTTT. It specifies CASSNLLGSSGELFF.

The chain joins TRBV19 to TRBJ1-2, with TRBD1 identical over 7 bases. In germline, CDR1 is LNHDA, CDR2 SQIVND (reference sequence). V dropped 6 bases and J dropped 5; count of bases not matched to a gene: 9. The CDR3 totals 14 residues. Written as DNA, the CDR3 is TGTGCCAGTAGCCCGGGACAGAGAATATATGGCTACACCTTC. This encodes CASSPGQRIYGYTF.

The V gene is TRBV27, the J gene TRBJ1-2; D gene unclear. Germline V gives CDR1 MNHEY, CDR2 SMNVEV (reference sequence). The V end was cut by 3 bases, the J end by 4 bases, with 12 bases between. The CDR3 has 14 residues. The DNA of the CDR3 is TGTGCCAGCAGTTTCTCTATTTCCTCCTATGGCTACACCTTC. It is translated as CASSFSISSYGYTF.

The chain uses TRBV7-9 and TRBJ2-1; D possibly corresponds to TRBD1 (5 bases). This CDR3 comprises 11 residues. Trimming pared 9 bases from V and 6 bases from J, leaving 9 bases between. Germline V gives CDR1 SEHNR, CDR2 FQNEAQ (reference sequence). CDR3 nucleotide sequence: TGTGCCAGTGGGGCCTTCAATGAGCAGTTCTTC. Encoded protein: CASGAFNEQFF. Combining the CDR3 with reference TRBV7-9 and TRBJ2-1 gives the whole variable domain DTGVSQNPRHKITKRGQNVTFRCDPISEHNRLYWYRQTLGQGPEFLTYFQNEAQLEKSRLLSDRFSAERPKGSFSTLEIQRTEQGDSAMYLCASGAFNEQFFGPGTRLTVL.

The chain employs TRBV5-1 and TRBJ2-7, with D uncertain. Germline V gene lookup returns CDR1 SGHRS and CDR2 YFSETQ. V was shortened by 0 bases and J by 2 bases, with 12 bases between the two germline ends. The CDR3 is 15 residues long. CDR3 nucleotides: TGCGCCAGCAGCTTGGACGACCCCAGGACCTACGAGCAGTACTTC. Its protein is CASSLDDPRTYEQYF.

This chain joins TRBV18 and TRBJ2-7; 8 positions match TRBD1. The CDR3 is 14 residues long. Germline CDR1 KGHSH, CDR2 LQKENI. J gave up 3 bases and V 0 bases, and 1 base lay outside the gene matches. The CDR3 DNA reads TGTGCCAGCTCACCACCAGGACAGGGCTACGAGCAGTACTTC. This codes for CASSPPGQGYEQYF.

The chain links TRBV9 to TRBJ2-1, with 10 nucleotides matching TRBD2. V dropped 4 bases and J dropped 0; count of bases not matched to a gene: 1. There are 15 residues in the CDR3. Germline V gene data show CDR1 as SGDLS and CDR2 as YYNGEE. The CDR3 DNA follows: TGTGCCAGCAGCCCTAGCGGGAGCTCCTACAATGAGCAGTTCTTC. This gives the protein CASSPSGSSYNEQFF.

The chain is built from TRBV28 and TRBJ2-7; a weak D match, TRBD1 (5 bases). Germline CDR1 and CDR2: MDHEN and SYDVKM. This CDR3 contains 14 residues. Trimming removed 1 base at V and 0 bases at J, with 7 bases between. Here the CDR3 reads CASSLYRSSYEQYF. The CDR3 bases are TGTGCCAGCAGTTTATACAGGAGCTCCTACGAGCAGTACTTC.

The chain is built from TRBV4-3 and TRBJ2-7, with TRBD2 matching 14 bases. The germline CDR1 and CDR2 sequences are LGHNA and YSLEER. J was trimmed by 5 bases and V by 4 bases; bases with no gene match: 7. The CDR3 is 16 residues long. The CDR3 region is CASSPIRLAGGDEQYF. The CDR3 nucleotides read TGCGCCAGCAGCCCCATCAGACTAGCGGGAGGGGACGAGCAGTACTTC.

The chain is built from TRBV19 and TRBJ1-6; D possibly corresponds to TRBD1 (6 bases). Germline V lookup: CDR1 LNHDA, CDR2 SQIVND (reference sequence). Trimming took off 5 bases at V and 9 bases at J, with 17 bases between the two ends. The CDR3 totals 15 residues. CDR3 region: CASSPQGSIPSPLHF. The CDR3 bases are TGTGCCAGTAGTCCCCAGGGGTCCATTCCTTCACCCCTCCACTTT. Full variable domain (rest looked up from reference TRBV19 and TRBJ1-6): DGGITQSPKYLFRKEGQNVTLSCEQNLNHDAMYWYRQDPGQGLRLIYYSQIVNDFQKGDIAEGYSVSREKKESFPLTVTSAQKNPTAFYLCASSPQGSIPSPLHFGNGTRLTVT.

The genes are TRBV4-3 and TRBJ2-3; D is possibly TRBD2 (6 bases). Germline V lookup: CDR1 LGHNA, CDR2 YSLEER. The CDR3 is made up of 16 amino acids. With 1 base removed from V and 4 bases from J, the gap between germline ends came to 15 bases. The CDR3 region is CASSQGRGRTSDTQYF. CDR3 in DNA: TGCGCCAGCAGCCAAGGGAGAGGGAGGACTTCAGATACGCAGTATTTT.